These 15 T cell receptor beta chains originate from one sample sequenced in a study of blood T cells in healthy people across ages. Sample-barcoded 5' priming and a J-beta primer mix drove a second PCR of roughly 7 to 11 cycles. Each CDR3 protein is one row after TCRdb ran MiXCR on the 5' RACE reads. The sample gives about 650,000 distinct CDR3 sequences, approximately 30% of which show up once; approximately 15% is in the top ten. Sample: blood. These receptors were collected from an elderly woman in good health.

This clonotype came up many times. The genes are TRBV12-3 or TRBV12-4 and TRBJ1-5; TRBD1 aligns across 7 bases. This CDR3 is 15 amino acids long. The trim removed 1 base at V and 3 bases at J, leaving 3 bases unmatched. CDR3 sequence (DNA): TGTGCCAGCAGTTTAGGGACAGGCCTCAATCAGCCCCAGCATTTT. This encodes CASSLGTGLNQPQHF.

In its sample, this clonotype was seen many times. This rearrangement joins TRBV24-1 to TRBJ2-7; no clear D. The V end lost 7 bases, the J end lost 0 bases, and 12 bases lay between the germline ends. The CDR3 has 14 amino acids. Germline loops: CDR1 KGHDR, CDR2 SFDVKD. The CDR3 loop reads CATRDRDASYEQYF. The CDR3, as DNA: TGTGCCACCAGGGATAGGGATGCCTCCTACGAGCAGTACTTC.

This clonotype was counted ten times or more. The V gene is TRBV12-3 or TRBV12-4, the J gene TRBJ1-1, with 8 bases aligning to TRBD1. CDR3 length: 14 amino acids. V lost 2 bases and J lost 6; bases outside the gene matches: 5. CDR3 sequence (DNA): TGTGCCAGCAGTTTAACAGGGGGTTCAGCTGAAGCTTTCTTT. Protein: CASSLTGGSAEAFF.

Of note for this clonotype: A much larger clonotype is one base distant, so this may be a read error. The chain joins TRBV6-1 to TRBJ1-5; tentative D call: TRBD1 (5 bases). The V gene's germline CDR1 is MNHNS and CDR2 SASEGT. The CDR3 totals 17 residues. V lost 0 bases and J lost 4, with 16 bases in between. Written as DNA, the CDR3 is TGTGCCAGCAGTGAAGCGGGACGGGGCCGAGGGAATCAGCCCCAGCATTTT. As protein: CASSEAGRGRGNQPQHF.

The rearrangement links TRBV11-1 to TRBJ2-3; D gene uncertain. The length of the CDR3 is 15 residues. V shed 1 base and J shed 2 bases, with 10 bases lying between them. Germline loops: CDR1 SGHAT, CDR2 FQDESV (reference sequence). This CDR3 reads CASSLDAVLTDTQYF. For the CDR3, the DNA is TGTGCCAGCAGCTTAGATGCAGTGCTCACAGATACGCAGTATTTT.

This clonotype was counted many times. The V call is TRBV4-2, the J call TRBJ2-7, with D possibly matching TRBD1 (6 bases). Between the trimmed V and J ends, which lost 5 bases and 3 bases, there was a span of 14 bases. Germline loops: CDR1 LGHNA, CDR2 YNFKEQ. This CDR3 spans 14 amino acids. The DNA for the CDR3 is TGTGCCAGCAGCTCAGACTCGGACAGCTACGAGCAGTACTTC. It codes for CASSSDSDSYEQYF.

CDR3 residues: CASSSYRGPYEQYF. The CDR3 bases are TGTGCCAGCAGCTCTTACAGGGGGCCCTACGAGCAGTACTTC. J is TRBJ2-5 and V is TRBV7-2; TRBD1 agrees at 9 bases. The end of the DNA aligns better with TRBJ2-7, so the J call may be wrong. In germline, CDR1 is SGHTA, CDR2 FQGNSA. This CDR3 is 14 amino acids long.

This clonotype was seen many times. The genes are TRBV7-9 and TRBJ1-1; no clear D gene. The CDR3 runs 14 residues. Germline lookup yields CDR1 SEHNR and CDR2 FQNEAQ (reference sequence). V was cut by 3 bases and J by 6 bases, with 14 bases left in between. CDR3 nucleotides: TGTGCCAGCAGCTTCCCGGCAGCGGTCCCTGAAGCTTTCTTT. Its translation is CASSFPAAVPEAFF.

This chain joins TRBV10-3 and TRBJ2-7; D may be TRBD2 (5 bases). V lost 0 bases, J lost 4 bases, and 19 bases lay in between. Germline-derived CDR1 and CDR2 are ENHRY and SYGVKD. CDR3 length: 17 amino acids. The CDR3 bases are TGTGCCATCAGTGAGTCTCGGACTCCCACATCCTTATACGAGCAGTACTTC. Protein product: CAISESRTPTSLYEQYF.

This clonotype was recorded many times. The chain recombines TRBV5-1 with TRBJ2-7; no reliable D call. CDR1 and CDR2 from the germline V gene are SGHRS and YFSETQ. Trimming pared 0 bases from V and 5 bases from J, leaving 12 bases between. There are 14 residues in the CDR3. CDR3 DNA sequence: TGCGCCAGCAGCTTGGGTGGTCTGCGTGACGAGCAGTACTTC. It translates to CASSLGGLRDEQYF.

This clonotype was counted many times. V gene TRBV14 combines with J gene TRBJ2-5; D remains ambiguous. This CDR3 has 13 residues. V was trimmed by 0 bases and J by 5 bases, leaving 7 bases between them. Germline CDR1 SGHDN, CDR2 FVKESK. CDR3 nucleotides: TGTGCCAGCAGCCAAGATCTTGAGGAGACCCAGTACTTC. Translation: CASSQDLEETQYF.

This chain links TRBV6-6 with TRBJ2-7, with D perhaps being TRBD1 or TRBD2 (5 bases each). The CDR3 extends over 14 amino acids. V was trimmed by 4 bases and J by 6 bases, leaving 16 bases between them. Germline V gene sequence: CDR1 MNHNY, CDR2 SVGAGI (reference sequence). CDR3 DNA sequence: TGTGCCAGCAGTTTCGGGACGCTGTCCGGCGAGCAGTACTTC. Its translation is CASSFGTLSGEQYF.

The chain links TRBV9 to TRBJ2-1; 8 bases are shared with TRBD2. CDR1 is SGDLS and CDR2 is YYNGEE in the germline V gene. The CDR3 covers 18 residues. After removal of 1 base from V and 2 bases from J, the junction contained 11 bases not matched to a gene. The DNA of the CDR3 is TGTGCCAGCAGCGTACCAAGGGATAGCGGGACTGCCTACAATGAGCAGTTCTTC. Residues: CASSVPRDSGTAYNEQFF. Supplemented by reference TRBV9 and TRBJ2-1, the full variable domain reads DSGVTQTPKHLITATGQRVTLRCSPRSGDLSVYWYQQSLDQGLQFLIQYYNGEERAKGNILERFSAQQFPDLHSELNLSSLELGDSALYFCASSVPRDSGTAYNEQFFGPGTRLTVL.

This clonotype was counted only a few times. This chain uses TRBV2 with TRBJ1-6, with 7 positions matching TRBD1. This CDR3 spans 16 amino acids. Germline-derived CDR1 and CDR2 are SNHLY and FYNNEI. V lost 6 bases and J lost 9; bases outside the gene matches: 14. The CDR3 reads CASRAGTALAGSPLHF. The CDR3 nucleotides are TGTGCCAGCAGAGCAGGGACAGCCCTTGCTGGTTCACCCCTCCACTTT.

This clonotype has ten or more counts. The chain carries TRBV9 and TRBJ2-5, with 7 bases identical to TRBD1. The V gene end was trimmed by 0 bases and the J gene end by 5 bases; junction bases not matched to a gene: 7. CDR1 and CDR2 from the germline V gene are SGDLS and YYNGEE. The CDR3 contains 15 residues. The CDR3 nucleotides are TGTGCCAGCAGCGTAGAACCCCGACAGGGCGAGACCCAGTACTTC. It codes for CASSVEPRQGETQYF.